This entry is about one T cell receptor beta chain. This clonotype has only a few counts. No antigen is known for it. No quality values exist for individual bases; no much larger clone is one base distant. Library creation used multiplex PCR. Sequencing used an Illumina HiSeq 4000. CDR3 regions were amplified by Arm-PCR with iRepertoire HTBI primers to construct TCR beta libraries. Before sequencing, the PCR products went through gel purification. The study's processing was this. A total of 60 to 80 TRBV and 14 TRBJ segments were identified across samples and were used for gene usage analysis of CDR3 amino acid clonotypes. COPE and FqMerger were used to merge the filtered high-quality paired reads into contigs. BLAST was used to align contigs to the IMGT TRBV, TRBD and TRBJ reference genes, and CDR3 was defined following IMGT. Any clonotype with a frequency above 0.1% was classified as a highly expanded clone. Shannon entropy served as the measure of repertoire diversity, while the Gini coefficient captured V-J evenness. Clonotypes shared by more than one individual were considered public. The public reads were quality trimmed at Q25 with fastp and then assembled into clones with MiXCR by TCRdb, keeping productive beta chains. Every entry covers one CDR3 protein and lists the most common genes and DNA from its rows. TCRdb assigned the V and J calls; the authors' analysis was not used. The sample table contains 500,000 or so distinct CDR3 sequences; only one count was recorded for about a sixth of them. The ten most abundant clones make up 9% to 15% of the sample.

The time point label of this sample denotes: newly diagnosed GD, antithyroid drugs for less than 3 months. For both TCR sequencing and RNA sequencing, RNA was extracted from PBMCs using TRIzol. Graves' disease was diagnosed according to American Thyroid Association guidelines. The patients came from an endocrinology department in Xi'an, China. Each patient gave about 9.1 milliliters of peripheral blood, collected in an EDTA anticoagulant tube. Ficoll Paque Plus density gradient separation was used to isolate PBMCs, and no further T cell sorting was done. An Agilent 2100 Bioanalyzer and agarose gel were used to check RNA quality, while a NanoDrop 2000 measured RNA concentration. This sample stems from a study of regulatory T cells in long-lasting Graves disease (dated by TCRdb to about 2021). Broadly, across the study: Newly diagnosed Graves' disease patients had taken antithyroid drugs for less than 3 months. Peripheral blood TCR sequencing and RNA sequencing compared persistent Graves' disease patients with newly diagnosed Graves' disease patients. The study was conducted in China and was registered as a clinical trial. A total of around 35 samples underwent TCR sequencing, from around 13 patients with persistent Graves' disease and 20 or so patients with newly diagnosed Graves' disease.

General study outcomes and caveats: Lower TCR Shannon entropy and fewer highly expanded clones were observed in persistent Graves' disease patients than in newly diagnosed patients, which suggested clonal expansion. Sequencing and analysis were limited to the TCR beta chain. The authors acknowledged the small sample size as a limitation that may reduce accuracy. TRBV28, TRBJ1-2 and TRBJ2-5 were preferentially used in persistent disease, while TRBV20-1 and TRBJ2-1 were favored in newly diagnosed disease. More public clonotypes were shared among persistent patients (roughly 2,900) than among newly diagnosed patients (966). Only peripheral blood was studied, because thyroid tissue, the primary lesion, was inaccessible.

From the germline V gene (reference sequence), CDR1 is GTSNPN and CDR2 is SVGIG. Inclusive of the bounding cysteine and phenylalanine, the CDR3 is 19 residues long. Solely the CDR3 DNA is kept, with 57 bases framed from the first base. Trimming costs V 0 bases and J 4 bases, and their ends lie 25 bases apart. Another study also made use of these data, one on T cells in Graves' hyperthyroidism and ophthalmopathy. In that second paper, the authors write: Stable Graves' hyperthyroidism was defined as no progression to ophthalmopathy during 18 months of follow-up. Hyperthyroidism patients were newly diagnosed, with disease duration under 2 months, and aged 18 to 65 years. The study excluded patients with uncontrolled infections, other autoimmune diseases, pregnancy or lactation. Diagnoses were based on clinical symptoms, serum thyroxine and TRAb, thyroid ultrasound and orbital computed tomography. The first round of RT-PCR for the TCR CDR3 was performed with the HTBI primer set and the Qiagen OneStep RT-PCR kit. Most expanded thyroid clonotypes (frequency above 0.001) were also found in blood, which suggests that blood repertoires may mirror thyroid immune responses. Ophthalmopathy was separated from stable hyperthyroidism by a 13 V-J signature model, with roughly 88% sensitivity and roughly 84% specificity obtained in cross-validation and 80%/75% obtained in testing. In validation, the model predicted progression to ophthalmopathy with approximately 71% sensitivity and over 72% specificity, a median of roughly seven months before onset. A discovery cohort of about a hundred patients, fewer than 50 with Graves' ophthalmopathy and 57 with stable Graves' hyperthyroidism, was used to find distinguishing TCR V-J signatures. Prospective prediction of ophthalmopathy was tested in an independent validation cohort of 18 to 20 hyperthyroidism patients and 17 patients who later progressed to ophthalmopathy. The 90 or so discovery patients were randomly split 7:3 into training and test sets. In about six Graves' hyperthyroidism patients, the study also compared T-cell repertoires from thyroid tissue with T-cell repertoires from blood. After blood sampling, hyperthyroidism patients were treated with methimazole at a starting dose of 30 mg daily, and ophthalmopathy patients were treated with high-dose intravenous methylprednisolone. Libraries were constructed in a second round of multiplex PCR, after which size selection and purification were carried out. The libraries were sequenced on an Illumina HiSeq2000 using paired-end 100 bp reads. SOAPnuke was used to process the raw data, with reads discarded if the reads contained adapters or uncalled bases, had a mean Phred below 15, or lacked an exact constant-primer or identifier match. COPE v1.2.5 was used to merge the high-quality paired reads, and each unique nucleotide sequence was defined as a clonotype. MiTCR v1.1 was used to align the clonotypes against IMGT TRBV, TRBD and TRBJ reference segments. Only V-J combinations with frequency above 0.0001, covering roughly 99% of repertoires, were analysed. A TCS score was defined as the ratio of F50 (clonal expansion) to E x V (chaos), with BLOSUM62-based TCRdist applied between CDR3 peptides within each V-J. Welch's t-statistics and random forest reduced fewer than 600 V-J features to 13, which were used in a naive Bayes classifier (R e1071). No statistical method was used to set the sample size in advance, and investigators knew the group allocation. The paper describes TCR Vbeta CDR3 sequencing of 130 to 150 peripheral blood samples, made up of about 41 ophthalmopathy patients, around 78 hyperthyroidism patients and about 17 progressor patients.

The sequence joins TRBV30 to TRBJ2-1; a weak D assignment points to TRBD2 (5 bases agree). The clonotype originates from a man between 35 and 55 years old with Graves disease. Donor details come from another sample of the same person, matched by shared clones. Material: peripheral blood mononuclear cells (PBMCs), obtained at new diagnosis, from a patient treated with antithyroid drugs. The nucleotide sequence reads as follows: TGTGCCTGGAGTGTGGCCGACTCCTGGACTTCGGCGGTGTACAATGAGCAGTTCTTC. This encodes CAWSVADSWTSAVYNEQFF.